Included here is one T cell receptor beta chain sequence, with context. This clonotype turned up a few times. No cognate antigen has been identified for it. The record has no base qualities; no much larger clone is one base away. Hyperthyroidism patients were newly diagnosed, with disease duration under 2 months, and aged 18 to 65 years. Exclusion was applied to patients with uncontrolled infections, other autoimmune diseases, pregnancy or lactation. Clinical symptoms, serum thyroxine and TRAb, thyroid ultrasound, and orbital computed tomography formed the basis for the diagnoses. Blood from progressor patients was drawn when they were first diagnosed with hyperthyroidism, before any ophthalmopathy symptoms appeared. PBMCs were isolated from 10 ml of fresh peripheral blood by Ficoll-Paque density gradient centrifugation. Progressor patients were first diagnosed with Graves' hyperthyroidism and then developed ophthalmopathy during follow-up. Total RNA was extracted using Trizol reagent, and RNA quality was assessed on an Agilent 2100 Bioanalyzer.

V is pared back by 6 bases and J by 3 bases, with 11 bases lying between the germline termini. Looking up the germline V gene yields CDR1 SQVTM and CDR2 ANQGSEA. CDR3 length: 12 amino acids, cysteine to phenylalanine. Here the CDR3 DNA is all that survives: 36 bases in frame from base 1. The record originates from a study of T cells in Graves' hyperthyroidism and ophthalmopathy (dated by TCRdb to the late 2010s). About the investigation overall: Peripheral blood samples were taken at initial diagnosis, before any treatment was given. To identify distinguishing TCR V-J signatures, a discovery cohort of 100 patients was used, comprising fewer than 45 with Graves' ophthalmopathy and around 60 with stable Graves' hyperthyroidism. Prospective prediction of ophthalmopathy was tested in an independent validation cohort consisting of 18 to 20 hyperthyroidism patients and 17 patients who later progressed to ophthalmopathy. The roughly 90 discovery patients were divided at random into training and test sets in a 7:3 ratio. The study also compared thyroid tissue and blood T-cell repertoires from 5 to 7 Graves' hyperthyroidism patients. After blood sampling, hyperthyroidism patients were treated with methimazole at a starting dose of 30 mg daily, and ophthalmopathy patients were treated with high-dose intravenous methylprednisolone. According to the paper, TCR Vbeta CDR3 sequencing was carried out on some 130 peripheral blood samples, which came from fewer than 50 ophthalmopathy, about 75 hyperthyroidism and some 17 progressor patients. Results the study describes overall, beyond this receptor: Most expanded thyroid clonotypes (frequency above 0.001) were also detected in blood, suggesting blood repertoires may reflect thyroid immune responses. In validation, progression to ophthalmopathy was predicted by the model with roughly 71% sensitivity and roughly 72% specificity, a median of approximately 6.5 months before onset. No statistical method was used to set the sample size in advance, and investigators knew the group allocation. A 13 V-J signature model separated ophthalmopathy from stable hyperthyroidism, with 87.88% sensitivity and 81.08% specificity in cross-validation and 80%/75% in testing.

Amplification of TCR beta CDR3 regions was carried out from RNA transcripts. The TCR CDR3 was subjected to a first round of RT-PCR using the HTBI primer set and the Qiagen OneStep RT-PCR kit. Libraries were constructed in a second round of multiplex PCR, after which size selection and purification were carried out. The libraries were sequenced on an Illumina HiSeq2000 using paired-end 100 bp reads. On the study's bioinformatics: SOAPnuke was used to process the raw data, with reads discarded if the reads contained adapters or uncalled bases, had a mean Phred below 15, or lacked an exact constant-primer or identifier match. COPE v1.2.5 was used to merge the high-quality paired reads, and each unique nucleotide sequence was defined as a clonotype. MiTCR v1.1 was used to align the clonotypes against IMGT TRBV, TRBD and TRBJ reference segments. Analysis was restricted to V-J combinations with a frequency above 0.0001, which covered roughly 99% of repertoires. The TCS score was defined as F50 (clonal expansion) divided by E x V (chaos), with BLOSUM62-based TCRdist calculated between CDR3 peptides within each V-J. Welch's t-statistics and random forest reduced 514 V-J features to some 14, which were used in a naive Bayes classifier (R e1071). TCRdb reworked the public reads: Q25 trimming with fastp, MiXCR clone assembly, productive beta chains retained. Each CDR3 protein appears once, grouped with its most common genes and DNA. TCRdb's processing, not the authors' own work, is the source of the V and J calls. This sample is represented by a few hundred thousand distinct CDR3 sequences; 15% to 18% of them were singletons. Of the sample, roughly 26% is held by the ten largest clones.

Rearrangement joined TRBV29-1 to TRBJ1-2; the D gene is unclear. The sequence was collected from a woman in her late teens or twenties with Graves' hyperthyroidism that later progressed to Graves' ophthalmopathy. Input material: blood. The nucleotide sequence reads as follows: TGCAGCGTCTTCTCGGGATACTATGGCTACACCTTC. This gives the protein CSVFSGYYGYTF.